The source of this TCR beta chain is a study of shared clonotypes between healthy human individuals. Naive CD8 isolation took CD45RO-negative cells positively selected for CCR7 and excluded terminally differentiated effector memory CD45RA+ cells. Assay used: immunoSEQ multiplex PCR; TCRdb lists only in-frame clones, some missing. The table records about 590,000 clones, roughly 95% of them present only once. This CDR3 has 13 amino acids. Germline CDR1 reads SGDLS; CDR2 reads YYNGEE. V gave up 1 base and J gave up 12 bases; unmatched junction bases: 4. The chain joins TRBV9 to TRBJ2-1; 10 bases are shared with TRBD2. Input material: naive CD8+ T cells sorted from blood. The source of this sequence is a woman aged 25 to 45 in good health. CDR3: CASSVLAGDRQFF. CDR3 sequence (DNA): TGTGCCAGCAGCGTACTAGCGGGAGACCGGCAGTTCTTC.